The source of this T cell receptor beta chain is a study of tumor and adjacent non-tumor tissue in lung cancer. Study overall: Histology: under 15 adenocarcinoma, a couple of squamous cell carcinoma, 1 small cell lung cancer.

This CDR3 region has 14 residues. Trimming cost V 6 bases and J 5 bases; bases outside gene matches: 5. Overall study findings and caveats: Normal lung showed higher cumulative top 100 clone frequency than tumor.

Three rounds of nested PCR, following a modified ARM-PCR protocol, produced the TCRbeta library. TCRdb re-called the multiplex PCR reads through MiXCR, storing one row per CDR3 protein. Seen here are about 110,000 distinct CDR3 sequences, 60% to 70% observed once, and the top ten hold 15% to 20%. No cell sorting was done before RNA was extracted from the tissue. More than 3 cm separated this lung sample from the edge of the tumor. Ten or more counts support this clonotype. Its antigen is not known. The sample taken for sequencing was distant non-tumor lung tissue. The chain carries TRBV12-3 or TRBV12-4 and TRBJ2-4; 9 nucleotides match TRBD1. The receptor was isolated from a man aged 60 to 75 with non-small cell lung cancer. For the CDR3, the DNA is TGTGCCAGCAGACGGGACAGGGCCGAAAACATTCAGTACTTC. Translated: CASRRDRAENIQYF.